This T cell receptor (beta chain) emerged from a study of blood T cell repertoires in COVID-19. Study information: The samples span acute and convalescent COVID-19 from the United States, Italy and Spain. T cells, B-cell-depleted T cells, or PBMCs supplied cDNA or gDNA.

Original processing methods: Nucleated cell counts were estimated from reference gene primer amplification. TCRdb keeps only in-frame clones here, not all; method: immunoSEQ multiplex PCR. V and J calls and clone size are copied from that table; D and trimming were computed from the DNA. The top ten hold roughly 4.7% of the sample, which has fewer than 250,000 clones, 82% seen once. This CDR3 comprises 15 residues. The V and J ends lost 3 bases and 5 bases, in that order; junction bases with no gene match: 4. In germline, CDR1 is SGHRS, CDR2 YFSETQ. This receptor was obtained from a woman aged 65 to 85 with acute or convalescent COVID-19. This chain joins TRBV5-1 and TRBJ2-5; 13 nucleotides agree with TRBD2. Source material: peripheral blood. As DNA, the CDR3 is TGCGCCAGCAGCTGGACTAGCGGGGGAATGGAGACCCAGTACTTC. Translated, it gives CASSWTSGGMETQYF.